This paragraph covers one T cell receptor (beta chain) sequence. This sample was taken from a study of blood T cell repertoires in COVID-19. This CDR3 has 14 amino acids. Trimming shortened V by 4 bases and J by 0 bases, and 7 bases separated the two germline ends. The germline V gene encodes CDR1 SGHRS and CDR2 YFSETQ. Sequenced by immunoSEQ multiplex PCR; TCRdb stores in-frame clones only, minus some. Seen here are 150,000 to 200,000 clones, roughly 88% observed once, and the top ten hold about an eighth. The V call is TRBV5-1, the J call TRBJ1-4, with D unclear. The source material was PBMCs or T cells enriched from blood (not recorded which). The sequence derives from a woman in her sixties who had recovered from COVID-19. CDR3 nucleotides: TGCGCCAGCAGCAGGGAGGCAACTAATGAAAAACTGTTTTTT. Translating it yields CASSREATNEKLFF.